This is a list of T cell receptor beta chains from one sample in a study of T cell responses to AZD1222 COVID-19 vaccine. Clones were read by immunoSEQ multiplex PCR, and TCRdb kept only the in-frame ones, dropping some. The data hold 100,000 to 150,000 clones, with about nine tenths observed a single time. The sample consisted of peripheral blood, taken 28 days after the second AZD1222 dose. Every receptor here comes from an adult who received the AZD1222 COVID-19 vaccine. Each CDR3 is given with its conserved first and last residue. D genes are given only for firm matches. Clone size is not always given. Where it is, it says once, few, many or a class for expanded clones.

D	V	J	size	CDR3	DNA
NA	TRBV9	TRBJ2-5	once	CASSVGSLGGPQETQYF	TGTGCCAGCAGCGTAGGGTCTCTCGGGGGCCCTCAAGAGACCCAGTACTTC
NA	TRBV6-6	TRBJ1-3	NA	CASRTRRTSGNTIYF	TGTGCCAGCAGAACCAGGAGAACCTCTGGAAACACCATATATTTT
NA	TRBV5-1	TRBJ1-1	NA	CASSLANRVIFVTEAFF	TGCGCCAGCAGCTTGGCGAATAGAGTAATATTCGTCACTGAAGCTTTCTTT
NA	TRBV29-1	TRBJ1-3	NA	CSVHRDARYARSGNTIYF	TGCAGCGTCCACAGGGACGCTCGCTACGCGCGCTCTGGAAACACCATATATTTT
TRBD1	TRBV12-3/TRBV12-4	TRBJ1-5	NA	CASRGTGHQPQHF	TGTGCCAGCAGAGGGACAGGGCATCAGCCCCAGCATTTT
TRBD1	TRBV12-3/TRBV12-4	TRBJ1-2	NA	CASGGTGDYGYTF	TGTGCCAGCGGGGGGACAGGGGACTATGGCTACACCTTC
NA	TRBV21-1	TRBJ1-5	NA	CASRGQPSDEPQHF	TGTGCCAGCCGCGGACAGCCGAGTGATGAACCCCAGCATTTT
NA	TRBV7-2	TRBJ2-3	NA	CASSRQASTDTQYF	TGTGCCAGCAGCAGACAGGCCAGCACAGATACGCAGTATTTT
NA	TRBV21-1	TRBJ1-2	NA	CASSMTGLGDGYTF	TGTGCCAGCAGCATGACAGGGTTGGGGGATGGCTACACCTTC
TRBD1	TRBV18	TRBJ1-6	NA	CASSPTGDEESPLHF	TGTGCCAGCTCACCGACAGGGGATGAGGAGTCACCCCTCCACTTT
NA	TRBV3-1/TRBV3-2	TRBJ2-6	once	CASSPHTGSSYSGANVLTF	TGTGCCAGCAGCCCACACACAGGGTCATCCTACTCTGGGGCCAACGTCCTGACTTTC
NA	TRBV19	TRBJ2-1	NA	CASSIDLGAHNEQFF	TGTGCCAGTAGTATAGATCTAGGGGCCCACAATGAGCAGTTCTTC
TRBD2	TRBV19	TRBJ2-1	NA	CASRSGTSDNNEQFF	TGTGCCAGTAGGTCCGGGACTAGCGATAACAATGAGCAGTTCTTC
TRBD1	TRBV29-1	TRBJ1-5	NA	CSVKQGVNSNQPQHF	TGCAGCGTTAAACAGGGGGTCAATAGCAATCAGCCCCAGCATTTT